Below are 18 T cell receptor beta chains sequenced from a single sample in a study of blood T cell repertoires in COVID-19. TCRdb's table, derived via immunoSEQ multiplex PCR, lists solely in-frame clones and lacks some. The sample lists about 320,000 clones, 88% occurring once. Sequencing input: peripheral blood. These receptors came from a woman aged 25-40 years with COVID-19, enrolled during active disease.

The chain has TRBV11-2 and TRBJ1-2; 7 nucleotides agree with TRBD1. V was clipped by 7 bases and J by 2 bases; unmatched bases: 4. The CDR3 is 13 amino acids. From germline, CDR1 is SGHAT and CDR2 FQNNGV. The DNA of the CDR3 is TGTGCCAGCAACGCGGGACAGAACTATGGCTACACCTTC. Translation: CASNAGQNYGYTF.

V is TRBV14 and J is TRBJ2-5; 9 bases fit TRBD1. Losses at the gene ends were 4 bases for V and 5 bases for J; bases not matched to a gene: 8. The germline V gene has CDR1 SGHDN and CDR2 FVKESK. The CDR3 spans 15 residues. DNA of the CDR3: TGTGCCAGCAGCCCTCCCGGGACAGGGACGGAGACCCAGTACTTC. It specifies CASSPPGTGTETQYF.

The genes are TRBV30 and TRBJ2-5; D not resolved. The CDR3 runs to 12 residues. V gave up 1 base and J gave up 2 bases, with 5 bases separating them. The germline V gene has CDR1 GTSNPN and CDR2 SVGIG (reference sequence). The CDR3: CAWSGGQETQYF. DNA of the CDR3: TGTGCCTGGAGTGGAGGTCAAGAGACCCAGTACTTC.

The chain uses TRBV30 and TRBJ1-4; TRBD1 agrees at 7 bases. This CDR3 comprises 14 residues. Trimming cost V 3 bases and J 5 bases; bases outside gene matches: 6. The germline gives CDR1 GTSNPN, CDR2 SVGIG (reference sequence). CDR3 nucleotide sequence: TGTGCCTGGAGCCTGGGACAGCTCAATGAAAAACTGTTTTTT. It specifies CAWSLGQLNEKLFF.

V gene TRBV20-1 combines with J gene TRBJ1-1; D gene ambiguous. In germline, CDR1 is DFQATT, CDR2 SNEGSKA (reference sequence). CDR3 length: 11 amino acids. V was trimmed by 5 bases and J by 1 base, leaving 5 bases between them. Written as DNA, the CDR3 is TGCAGTGCTCCAGAGAACACTGAAGCTTTCTTT. Its translation is CSAPENTEAFF.

The genes are TRBV28 and TRBJ2-3; TRBD2 matches 12 bases. Germline values: CDR1 MDHEN, CDR2 SYDVKM. This CDR3 has 20 amino acids. J was trimmed by 4 bases and V by 5 bases; bases with no gene match: 19. The CDR3 nucleotides are TGTGCCAGCAGTCCCTATGGAAATCTAGCGGGGGGGCAATTTTCAGATACGCAGTATTTT. Amino acid sequence: CASSPYGNLAGGQFSDTQYF.

The V and J genes are TRBV6-5 and TRBJ1-1; 8 bases are a match to TRBD1. Trimming took 4 bases from V and 3 from J; bases not matched to a gene: 4. The CDR3 is 14 amino acids. CDR1 is MNHEY, CDR2 SVGAGI, per germline. The CDR3: CASSSSTGDTEAFF. In DNA, the CDR3 is TGTGCCAGCAGTTCCTCGACAGGGGACACTGAAGCTTTCTTT.

The chain joins TRBV3-1 (or the pseudogene TRBV3-2) to TRBJ2-1, with TRBD2 matching 9 bases. This CDR3 is 15 amino acids long. J was trimmed by 2 bases and V by 3 bases; bases with no gene match: 2. Germline loops: CDR1 LGHDT, CDR2 YNNKEL (reference sequence). CDR3 in DNA: TGTGCCAGCAGCCAGGGCGGGGGGGCCTACAATGAGCAGTTCTTC. As protein: CASSQGGGAYNEQFF.

This chain uses TRBV5-4 with TRBJ1-6; a possible D gene is TRBD1 (6 bases). The CDR3 has 14 amino acids. The germline V and J ends were trimmed by 3 bases and 8 bases, with 12 bases remaining between them. In germline, CDR1 is SGHNT, CDR2 YYREEE (reference sequence). CDR3 region: CASSSTGLDSPLHF. As DNA, the CDR3 is TGTGCCAGCAGCTCGACAGGTCTGGATTCACCCCTCCACTTT. The full variable domain, rest sourced from reference TRBV5-4 and TRBJ1-6, is ETGVTQSPTHLIKTRGQQVTLRCSSQSGHNTVSWYQQALGQGPQFIFQYYREEENGRGNFPPRFSGLQFPNYSSELNVNALELDDSALYLCASSSTGLDSPLHFGNGTRLTVT.

A few counts support this clone. The chain recombines TRBV6-5 with TRBJ1-1; the D gene is possibly TRBD1 (6 bases). The CDR3 is 13 residues long. V lost 2 bases and J 4 bases, leaving 8 bases between the germline ends. Germline CDR1 is MNHEY and CDR2 is SVGAGI. The CDR3 DNA sequence: TGTGCCAGCAGTTACACACAGGGCACTGAAGCTTTCTTT. Translated, it gives CASSYTQGTEAFF.

The rearrangement links TRBV9 to TRBJ1-3; the match to TRBD1 covers 9 bases. CDR3 length: 16 residues. With V trimmed by 3 bases and J by 0 bases, 4 bases remained unmatched. Germline lookup yields CDR1 SGDLS and CDR2 YYNGEE. CDR3 sequence (DNA): TGTGCCAGCAGCGAAGGACAGGGGTACTCTGGAAACACCATATATTTT. Its protein product is CASSEGQGYSGNTIYF.

The chain is built from TRBV27 and TRBJ1-1; 7 bases are a match to TRBD1. CDR3 length equals 14 residues. J lost 1 base, V lost 5 bases, and 4 bases had no gene match. Germline V gives CDR1 MNHEY, CDR2 SMNVEV (reference sequence). The CDR3 sequence is CASSRQGWNTEAFF. For the CDR3, the DNA is TGTGCCAGCAGTCGACAGGGTTGGAACACTGAAGCTTTCTTT.

CDR3: CASSFRQVSSYEQYF. The DNA for the CDR3 is TGTGCCAGCAGTTTTAGACAGGTCAGCTCCTACGAGCAGTACTTC. V and J are TRBV27 and TRBJ2-7; tentative D call: TRBD1 (6 bases). Between the trimmed V and J ends, which lost 3 bases and 0 bases, there was a span of 12 bases. Per germline, CDR1 MNHEY and CDR2 SMNVEV (reference sequence). This CDR3 spans 15 amino acids.

The chain has TRBV6-4 and TRBJ1-5; 7 nucleotides line up with TRBD1. Germline V lookup: CDR1 MRHNA, CDR2 SNTAGT. J lost 11 bases, V lost 4 bases, and 17 bases had no gene match. CDR3 length: 16 amino acids. CDR3 loop: CASSGRQGSTNMSQHF. Written as DNA, the CDR3 is TGTGCCAGCAGTGGAAGACAGGGTAGTACAAATATGTCCCAGCATTTT.

The V gene is TRBV24-1, the J gene TRBJ1-1, with D unclear. CDR3 size: 12 residues. V was clipped by 1 base and J by 11 bases, with 10 bases between them. The V gene's germline CDR1 is KGHDR and CDR2 SFDVKD. As DNA, the CDR3 is TGTGCCACCAGTGATTTTTGGGTGAGGGCTTTCTTT. The encoded protein is CATSDFWVRAFF.

The rearrangement links TRBV6-5 to TRBJ1-2; 7 positions match TRBD1. Germline CDR1 is MNHEY and CDR2 is SVGAGI. The V segment lost 4 bases and the J segment 3 bases; nucleotides outside the gene matches: 11. The CDR3 covers 16 residues. This CDR3 reads CASSSGGTATYYGYTF. The DNA for the CDR3 is TGTGCCAGCAGTTCTGGGGGGACAGCCACTTACTATGGCTACACCTTC.

The chain employs TRBV3-1 (or the pseudogene TRBV3-2) and TRBJ1-2; possible D gene TRBD1, 5 bases. The CDR3 spans 12 residues. CDR1 and CDR2 (germline): LGHDT, YNNKEL (reference sequence). V dropped 7 bases and J dropped 4 bases, with 10 bases sitting between them. The CDR3 spells CASKGFSYGYTF. The CDR3 bases are TGTGCCAGCAAGGGGTTTAGCTATGGCTACACCTTC.

The rearrangement links TRBV7-9 to TRBJ1-1, with a weak D call TRBD1 (5 bases). The CDR3 runs 13 residues. Germline V gene data show CDR1 as SEHNR and CDR2 as FQNEAQ (reference sequence). Trimming left V 3 bases short and J 4 bases short, with 9 bases between. The DNA of the CDR3 is TGTGCCAGCAGCTTCGGGGGGACCACTGAAGCTTTCTTT. It codes for CASSFGGTTEAFF.